The 5 T cell receptor beta chains below all came from one sample that was sequenced in a study of metastatic and nonmetastatic thyroid tumors. TCRdb redid the clone calls on the PCR reads using MiXCR. The sample has some 20,000 clones, approximately 9.9% seen once. Each patient went into thyroid surgery without having received any treatment. Specimen: blood. These receptors came from a female donor with papillary thyroid cancer or a benign thyroid nodule (not recorded which). Some clones in this sample may be carry-over from other donors' samples.

Turning to this clone: Possible read error: a much larger clone is one base away. The rearrangement uses TRBV11-2 and TRBJ2-3; 13 nucleotides match TRBD2. This CDR3 contains 17 residues. The germline gives CDR1 SGHAT, CDR2 FQNNGV. Unmatched junction bases numbered 12, after V lost 5 bases and J lost 7 bases. The CDR3 sequence: CASSQGLAGCNLHTQYF. DNA for the CDR3: TGTGCCAGCAGCCAGGGACTAGCGGGATGTAACCTACATACGCAGTATTTT. The full variable domain, its missing parts supplied by reference TRBV11-2 and TRBJ2-3, is EAGVAQSPRYKIIEKRQSVAFWCNPISGHATLYWYQQILGQGPKLLIQFQNNGVVDDSQLPKDRFSAERLKGVDSTLKIQPAKLEDSAVYLCASSQGLAGCNLHTQYFGPGTRLTVL.

Concerning this clone itself: A much larger clone lies a single base off, so this may be a read error. Other DNA sequences of this sample code for an identical CDR3. The chain links TRBV30 to TRBJ2-3; perhaps TRBD1 as D (5 bases). Germline CDR1 and CDR2: GTSNPN and SVGIG (reference sequence). CDR3 length equals 12 residues. The CDR3 nucleotides are TGTGCTGATCTCCAGGGTCCGGATACGCAGTATTTT. Translation gives CADLQGPDTQYF.

This clone appeared many times. This rearrangement joins TRBV18 to TRBJ1-5; D is unclear. This CDR3 has 13 amino acids. Germline-derived CDR1 and CDR2 are KGHSH and LQKENI. Trimming took 6 bases from V and 0 from J, leaving 6 bases between them. In DNA form, the CDR3 reads TGTGCCAGCTCGCGGGCTAGCAATCAGCCCCAGCATTTT. Translated, it gives CASSRASNQPQHF.

This clone came up many times. V is TRBV29-1 and J is TRBJ1-1; the D gene is possibly TRBD1 (5 bases). With 3 bases removed from V and 1 base from J, the gap between germline ends came to 9 bases. The CDR3 contains 13 residues. Germline V gene lookup returns CDR1 SQVTM and CDR2 ANQGSEA. This chain's CDR3 is CSVDTGSNTEAFF. The CDR3 bases are TGCAGCGTTGACACAGGATCGAACACTGAAGCTTTCTTT.

This clone appeared many times. This rearrangement joins TRBV30 to TRBJ2-2; no clear D gene. Germline V gene sequence: CDR1 GTSNPN, CDR2 SVGIG (reference sequence). This CDR3 spans 13 amino acids. V was clipped by 0 bases and J by 2 bases, with 4 bases between them. CDR3: CAWSVENTGELFF. CDR3 in DNA: TGTGCCTGGAGTGTGGAAAACACCGGGGAGCTGTTTTTT.